The subject of this entry is one T cell receptor (beta chain). Its antigen is undetermined. RNA, once extracted, was reverse transcribed into cDNA for use as the sequencing template. TCRdb keeps only in-frame clones here, not all; method: immunoSEQ multiplex PCR. The top ten hold about 1.7% of the sample, which has over 150,000 clones, 63% seen once. The sample is drawn from a study of CD8+ T cells in alopecia areata. Study findings and constraints: Scalp samples also yield sequences from resident alphabeta T cells of normal skin.

Lesional scalp tissue (obtained by punch biopsy) and peripheral blood were collected from alopecia areata patients. Trimming removed 5 bases from V and 7 bases from J; junction bases left unmatched: 5. CDR1 and CDR2 from the germline V gene are SGHTA and FQGNSA. This CDR3 region has 13 residues. Specimen: CD4+ T cells sorted from blood, collected at week 0. The chain employs TRBV7-2 and TRBJ1-5; 7 bases align to TRBD1. The receptor was isolated from a human donor with alopecia areata. The CDR3 reads CASSTGVRQPQHF. For the CDR3, the DNA is TGTGCCAGCAGCACAGGGGTGCGGCAGCCCCAGCATTTT. The entire variable domain, with the rest obtained from reference TRBV7-2 and TRBJ1-5, is as follows: GAGVSQSPSNKVTEKGKDVELRCDPISGHTALYWYRQSLGQGLEFLIYFQGNSAPDKSGLPSDRFSAERTGGSVSTLTIQRTQQEDSAVYLCASSTGVRQPQHFGDGTRLSIL.